The entry that follows covers one T cell receptor (beta chain) sequence. Its antigen remains unidentified. Base qualities are not at hand, and no much larger clone is one base apart. To prepare the library, RT-PCR was applied. For sequencing, a NextSeq 550 was employed. The public sequencing data were trimmed at Q25 with fastp and processed into clonotypes with MiXCR by TCRdb, which kept only in-frame beta chains. Identical CDR3 proteins give one entry, which carries the most common genes and DNA. The sample table lists some 160,000 distinct CDR3 sequences, approximately 24% of them with a count of one. The leading ten clones occupy around 26% of the sample. This sample stems from a study of patients and donors after allogeneic stem cell transplantation (dated by TCRdb to between 2020 and 2021). V lost 1 base and J lost 0 bases; the stretch between them is 10 bases long. Looking up the germline V gene yields CDR1 SNHLY and CDR2 FYNNEI. The CDR3 sequence holds 16 residues, the cysteine and phenylalanine included. CDR3 DNA only is kept here, 48 bases in frame from base 1.

The sample was blood, either unsorted or a sorted T cell fraction (not recorded which). This clonotype was obtained from a human donor who was either an allogeneic HSCT recipient or a stem cell or donor lymphocyte infusion donor (not recorded which). It is not recorded whose cells these are; they may come from a transplant donor. The chain links TRBV2 with TRBJ1-5; the D gene cannot be named for sure. The CDR3 region reads CASSEGVGSSNQPQHF. The DNA sequence reads TGTGCCAGCAGTGAAGGGGTGGGCAGTAGCAATCAGCCCCAGCATTTT.